This T cell receptor beta chain came from a study of cytomegalovirus exposure and HLA in healthy donors. The length of the CDR3 is 12 residues. The V gene end was trimmed by 5 bases and the J gene end by 7 bases; junction bases not matched to a gene: 2. Germline CDR1 is KGHSH and CDR2 is LQKENI. A multiplex PCR was run with 60 Vbeta primers and 13 Jbeta primers. Produced via immunoSEQ multiplex PCR; TCRdb's table is partial and in-frame only. The profile shows approximately 100,000 clones, less than 80% of them singletons. The sequenced sample consisted of PBMCs. The rearrangement joins TRBV18 to TRBJ2-4; the match to TRBD1 covers 7 bases. This clonotype originated in a woman aged 40-49 years in good health and CMV-seropositive. The CDR3 region is CASSTGDNIQYF. The CDR3 nucleotides are TGTGCCAGCTCAACAGGGGACAACATTCAGTACTTC.